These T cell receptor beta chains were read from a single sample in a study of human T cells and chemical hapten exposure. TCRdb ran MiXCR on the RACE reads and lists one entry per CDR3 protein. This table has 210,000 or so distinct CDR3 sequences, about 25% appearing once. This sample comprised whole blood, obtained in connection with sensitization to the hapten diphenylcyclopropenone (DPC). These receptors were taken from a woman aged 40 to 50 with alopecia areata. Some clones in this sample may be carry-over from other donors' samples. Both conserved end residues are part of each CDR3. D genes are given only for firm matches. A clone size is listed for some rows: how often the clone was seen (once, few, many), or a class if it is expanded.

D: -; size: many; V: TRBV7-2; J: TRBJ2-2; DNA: TGTGCCAGCAGCCCGGGACCGAACACCGGGGAGCTGTTTTTT; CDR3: CASSPGPNTGELFF
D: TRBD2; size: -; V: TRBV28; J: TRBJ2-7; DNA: TGTGCCAGCAGGGTGAGAGGACTAGCACCTTACGAGCAGTACTTC; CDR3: CASRVRGLAPYEQYF
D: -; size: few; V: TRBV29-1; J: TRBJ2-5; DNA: TGCAGCGTTGAAGAAGGGGGACAAAGAGAGACCCAGTACTTC; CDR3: CSVEEGGQRETQYF
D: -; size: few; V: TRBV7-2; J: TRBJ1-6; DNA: TGTGCCAGCAGCTTACAGAGGGCCCTCCACTTT; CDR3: CASSLQRALHF
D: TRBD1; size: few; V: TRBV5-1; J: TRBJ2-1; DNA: TGCGCCAGCAGCTCGGGACAGGCCAACAATGAGCAGTTCTTC; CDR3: CASSSGQANNEQFF
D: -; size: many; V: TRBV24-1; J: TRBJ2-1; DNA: TGTGCCACCAGTGATTTTCGCGGGCCCTCCTACAATGAGCAGTTCTTC; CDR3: CATSDFRGPSYNEQFF
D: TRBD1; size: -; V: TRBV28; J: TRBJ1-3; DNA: TGTGCCAGCAGGACAGGGAGCTCTGGAAACACCATATATTTT; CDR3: CASRTGSSGNTIYF
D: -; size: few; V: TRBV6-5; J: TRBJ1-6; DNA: TGTGCCAGCAGTTACTCTCCAGACTCTAATTCACCCCTCCACTTT; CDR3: CASSYSPDSNSPLHF
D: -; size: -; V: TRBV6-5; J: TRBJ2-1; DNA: TGTGCCAGCAGCCAGGGGTGGCATGAGCAGTTCTTC; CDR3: CASSQGWHEQFF
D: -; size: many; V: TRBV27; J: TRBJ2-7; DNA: TGTGCCAGCAGTTTGTGGCCGGGGGCCGTCACCTACGAGCAGTACTTC; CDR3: CASSLWPGAVTYEQYF
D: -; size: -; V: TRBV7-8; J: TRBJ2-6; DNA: TGTGCCAGCAGCCCGGACGTCCGCTCTGGGGCCAACGTCCTGACTTTC; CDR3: CASSPDVRSGANVLTF
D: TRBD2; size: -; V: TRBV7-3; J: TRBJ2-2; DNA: TGTGCCAGCAGCTTATCCGCTAGCGGGAGATCCGGGGAGCTGTTTTTT; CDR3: CASSLSASGRSGELFF
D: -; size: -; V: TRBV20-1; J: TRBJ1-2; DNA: TGCAGTGCGAGGACAGAAGGCTACACCTTC; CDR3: CSARTEGYTF
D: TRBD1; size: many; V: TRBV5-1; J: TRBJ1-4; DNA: TGCGCCAGCAGCAACACAGGGGCCCTTAATGAAAAACTGTTTTTT; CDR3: CASSNTGALNEKLFF
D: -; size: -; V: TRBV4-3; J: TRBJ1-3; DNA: TGCGCCAGCAGCCAACAGGGCTCTGGAAACACCATATATTTT; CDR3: CASSQQGSGNTIYF
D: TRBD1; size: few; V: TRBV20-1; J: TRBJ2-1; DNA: TGCAGTGCTAGGCCCGGGACAGGGCTACGTTCGGATGAGCAGTTCTTC; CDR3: CSARPGTGLRSDEQFF
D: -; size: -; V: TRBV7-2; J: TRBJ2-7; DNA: TGTGCCAGCAGCTTGCGGGAAAACTCCTACGAGCAGTACTTC; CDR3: CASSLRENSYEQYF
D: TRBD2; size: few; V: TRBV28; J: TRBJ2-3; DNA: TGTGCCAGCAGTTCGCCGGGACTAGCGGGATGGGATACGCAGTATTTT; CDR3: CASSSPGLAGWDTQYF
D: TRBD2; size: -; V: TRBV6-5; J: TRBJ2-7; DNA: TGTGCCAGCAACGCCGGGGGGGGAAGGGGAGCCTACGAGCAGTACTTC; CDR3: CASNAGGGRGAYEQYF
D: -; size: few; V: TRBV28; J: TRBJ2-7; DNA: TGTGCCAGCAGTCCCTGGGACGCTTACGAGCAGTACTTC; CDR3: CASSPWDAYEQYF
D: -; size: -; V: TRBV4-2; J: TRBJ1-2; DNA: TGTGCCAGCAGCCAAGATTTAGCAGGGGTAAACGGCTACACCTTC; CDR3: CASSQDLAGVNGYTF
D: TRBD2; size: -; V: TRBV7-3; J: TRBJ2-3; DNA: TGTGCCAGCAGCTTGCTAGCGGGAGGGACGACAGATACGCAGTATTTT; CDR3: CASSLLAGGTTDTQYF
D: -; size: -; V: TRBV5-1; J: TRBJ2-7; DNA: TGCGCCAGCAGAGGGAGTCGGCGGCGGGGTGGGATTTGGTACGAGCAGTACTTC; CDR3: CASRGSRRRGGIWYEQYF
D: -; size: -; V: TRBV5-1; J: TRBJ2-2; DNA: TGCGTCAGCAGCTCGGGACATACGAACACCGGGGAGCTGTTTTTT; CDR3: CVSSSGHTNTGELFF
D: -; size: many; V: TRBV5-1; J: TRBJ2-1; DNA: TGCGCCAGCAGCTCCAGCGGGTCAACCTACAATGAGCAGTTCTTC; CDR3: CASSSSGSTYNEQFF
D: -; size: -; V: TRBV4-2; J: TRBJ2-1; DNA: TGTGCCAGCAGCCAAGATGGCATTGGCTCCTACAATGAGCAGTTCTTC; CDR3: CASSQDGIGSYNEQFF
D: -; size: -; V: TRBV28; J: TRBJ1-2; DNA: TGTGCCAGCAGCCAAGGGGCTAACTATGGCTACACCTTC; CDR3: CASSQGANYGYTF
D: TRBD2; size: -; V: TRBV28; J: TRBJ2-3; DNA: TGTGCCAGCAGTTTATTGGGTATGGGGAGGGGCACAGATACGCAGTATTTT; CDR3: CASSLLGMGRGTDTQYF
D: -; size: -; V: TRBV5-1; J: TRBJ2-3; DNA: TGCGCCAGCAGCTTGGCCCAAAACCACGATACGCAGTATTTT; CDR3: CASSLAQNHDTQYF
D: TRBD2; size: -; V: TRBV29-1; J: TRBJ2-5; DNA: TGCAGCGTACGAGCGGGAGGTTGGGCAGAGACCCAGTACTTC; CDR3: CSVRAGGWAETQYF
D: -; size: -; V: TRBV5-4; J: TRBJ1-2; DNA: TGTGCCAGCTCCCCCCTAGGGGACATCTATGGCTACACCTTC; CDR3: CASSPLGDIYGYTF
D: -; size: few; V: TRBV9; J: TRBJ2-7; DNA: TGTGCCAGCAGCCCGCGGAGACTAGATGACCTCTACGAGCAGTACTTC; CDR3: CASSPRRLDDLYEQYF
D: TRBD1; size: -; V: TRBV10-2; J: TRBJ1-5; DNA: TGCGCCAGCATGGCCGGGACAGGTAATCAGCCCCAGCATTTT; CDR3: CASMAGTGNQPQHF
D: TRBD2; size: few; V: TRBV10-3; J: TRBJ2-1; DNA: TGTGCCATCAGTGAGCTGGCTAGCGGGAGCAATGAGCAGTTCTTC; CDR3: CAISELASGSNEQFF
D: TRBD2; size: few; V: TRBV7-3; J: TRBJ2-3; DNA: TGTGCCAGCAGCTTCCGGGGGGCAGATACGCAGTATTTT; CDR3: CASSFRGADTQYF
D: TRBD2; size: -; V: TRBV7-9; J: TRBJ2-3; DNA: TGTGCCAGCAGCCTGGGACTAGCGGAAATCACAGATACGCAGTATTTT; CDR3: CASSLGLAEITDTQYF
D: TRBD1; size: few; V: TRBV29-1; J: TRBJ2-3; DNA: TGCAGCGTCCTCCCTGGGACAGGGAGCACAGATACGCAGTATTTT; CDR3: CSVLPGTGSTDTQYF
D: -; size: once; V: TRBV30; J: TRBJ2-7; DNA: TGTGCCTGGAGTGGGGTAGCGGCGCGCTTGCAGTACTTC; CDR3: CAWSGVAARLQYF
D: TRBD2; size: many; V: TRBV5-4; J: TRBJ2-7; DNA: TGTGCCAGCAGCCCGGATGGGAGTAGCGGGACATCCGAGCAGTACTTC; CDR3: CASSPDGSSGTSEQYF
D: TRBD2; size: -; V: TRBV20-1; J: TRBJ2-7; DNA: TGCAGTGCTAGAGATCGATTGGGACTAGATTGGCCCTACGAGCAGTACTTC; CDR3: CSARDRLGLDWPYEQYF
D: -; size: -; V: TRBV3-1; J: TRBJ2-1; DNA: TGTGCCAGCAGCCAGGCCGCTGTCTACAATGAGCAGTTCTTC; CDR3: CASSQAAVYNEQFF
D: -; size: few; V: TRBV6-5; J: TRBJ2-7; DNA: TGTGCCACCGGACCGAGGCACGAGCAGTACTTC; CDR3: CATGPRHEQYF
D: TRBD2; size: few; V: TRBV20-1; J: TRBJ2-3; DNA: TGCAGTGCTGCCCCGGGACTAACTACTAGCACAGATACGCAGTATTTT; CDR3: CSAAPGLTTSTDTQYF
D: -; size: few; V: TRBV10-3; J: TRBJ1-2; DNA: TGTGCCATCAGTAGCATACCCAGGGCTGGCTACACCTTC; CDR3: CAISSIPRAGYTF
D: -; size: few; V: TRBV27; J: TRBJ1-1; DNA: TGTGCCAGCATGGGGAACCTTCCCACTGAAGCTTTCTTT; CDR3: CASMGNLPTEAFF